This TCR beta chain was found in a study of radiotherapy plus CTLA-4 blockade in lung cancer (dated by TCRdb to the late 2010s). Regarding the research as a whole: Objective responses were observed in 15% to 20% of enrolled patients, and disease control was achieved in 31%. Here is what the overall study found, with its caveats: Increased serum interferon-beta after radiation, together with early dynamic changes in blood T cell clones, were reported to be the strongest predictors of response. After treatment with radiotherapy and ipilimumab, TCR clones that came from tumors expanded in the peripheral blood.

This clone was observed a single time. Its antigen is currently not known. There are no base qualities to consult, and no much larger clone falls within one base. Receptors were amplified or captured by the immunoSEQ multiplex PCR assay. TCRdb stores this immuneACCESS table with in-frame sequences only. Part of the clones is absent; in the studies checked, under half of the shortfall reflects unresolved V genes, and no reason is known for the rest. The sample records about 76,000 clones, about 80% of which are singletons. About 0.79% of the sample comes from the top ten. CDR1 is given as SNHLY and CDR2 as FYNNEI, both from the germline V gene. The V end loses 6 bases and the J end loses 3 bases, and a stretch of 9 bases separates them. CDR3 length: 12 amino acids, cysteine to phenylalanine. The read is trimmed to its CDR3 DNA, 36 bases read in frame from base 1. In this study, focal radiation therapy paired with CTLA-4 blockade (ipilimumab) was tested in patients who had chemo-refractory metastatic non-small-cell lung cancer.

Sample: peripheral blood, taken from a patient treated with radiotherapy plus ipilimumab. The chain is encoded by TRBV2 joined to TRBJ2-7; TRBD1 is possibly the D segment (5 matching bases). This receptor was identified in a human donor with non-small cell lung cancer who had stable disease on radiotherapy plus ipilimumab. Here is the DNA: TGTGCCAGCAGGGCGACAGTCTACGAGCAGTACTTC. Translated, it reads CASRATVYEQYF.